The clone carrying this T cell receptor (beta chain) was seen at least ten times. This entry is derived from a study of T cell repertoires in cytomegalovirus infection. The CDR3 is 13 residues long. Per the germline V gene, CDR1 is SGHDT and CDR2 is YYEEEE. The ends were cut back, 4 bases at V and 8 bases at J, with 15 bases in the middle. TCRdb ran MiXCR on the reads and lists one entry per CDR3 protein. The repertoire holds about 240,000 distinct CDR3 sequences, about 7% seen once, with 5.5% to 6.5% in the top ten. The chain uses TRBV5-6 and TRBJ1-2; D is uncertain. Sequencing was carried out using PBMCs. The receptor comes from a human donor in good health (CMV status not recorded). Some clones in this sample may be carry-over from other donors' samples. The CDR3 loop is CASSLERISGYTF. As DNA, the CDR3 is TGTGCCAGCAGCCTGGAAAGGATATCCGGCTACACCTTC.